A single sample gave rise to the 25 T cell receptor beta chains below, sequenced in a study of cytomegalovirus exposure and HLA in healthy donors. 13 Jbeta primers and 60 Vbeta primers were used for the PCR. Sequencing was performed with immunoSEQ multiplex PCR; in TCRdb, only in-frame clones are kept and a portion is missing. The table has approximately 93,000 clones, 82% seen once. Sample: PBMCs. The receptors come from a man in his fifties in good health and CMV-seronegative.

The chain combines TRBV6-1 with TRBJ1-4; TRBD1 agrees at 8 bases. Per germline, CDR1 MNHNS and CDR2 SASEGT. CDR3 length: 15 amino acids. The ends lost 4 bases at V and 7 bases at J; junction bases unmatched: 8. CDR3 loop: CASSATQGVFEKLFF. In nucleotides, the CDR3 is TGTGCCAGCAGTGCTACACAGGGGGTATTTGAAAAACTGTTTTTT.

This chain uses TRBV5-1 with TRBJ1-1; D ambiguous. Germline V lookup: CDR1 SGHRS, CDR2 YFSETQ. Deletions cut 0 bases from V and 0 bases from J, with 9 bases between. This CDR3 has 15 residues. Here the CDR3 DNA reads TGCGCCAGCAGCTTGGGCGGATACATGAACACTGAAGCTTTCTTT. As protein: CASSLGGYMNTEAFF.

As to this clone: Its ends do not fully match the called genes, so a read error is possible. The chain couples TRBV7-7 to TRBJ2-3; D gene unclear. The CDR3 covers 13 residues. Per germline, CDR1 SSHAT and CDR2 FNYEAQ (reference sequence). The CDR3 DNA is TGTGCTAGCAGCCCCCACTCCACAGATACGCAGTATTTT. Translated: CASSPHSTDTQYF. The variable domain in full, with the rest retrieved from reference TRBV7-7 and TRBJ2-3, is GAGVSQSPRYKVTKRGQDVTLRCDPISSHATLYWYQQALGQGPEFLTYFNYEAQPDKSGLPSDRFSAERPEGSISTLTIQRTEQRDSAMYRCASSPHSTDTQYFGPGTRLTVL.

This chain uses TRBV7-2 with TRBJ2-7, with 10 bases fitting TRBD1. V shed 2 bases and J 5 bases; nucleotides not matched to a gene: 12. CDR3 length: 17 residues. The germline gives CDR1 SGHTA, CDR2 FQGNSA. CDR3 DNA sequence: TGTGCCAGCAGCTTACAGGGGCCCAGGGACAGGGGCAACGAGCAGTACTTC. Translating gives CASSLQGPRDRGNEQYF.

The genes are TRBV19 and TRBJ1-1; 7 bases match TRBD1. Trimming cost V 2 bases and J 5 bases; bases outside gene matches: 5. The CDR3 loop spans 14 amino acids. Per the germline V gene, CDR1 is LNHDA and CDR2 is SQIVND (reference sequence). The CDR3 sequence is CASSIRGRGTEAFF. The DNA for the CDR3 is TGTGCCAGTAGTATAAGGGGGCGCGGAACTGAAGCTTTCTTT. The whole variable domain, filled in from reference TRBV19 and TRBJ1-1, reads DGGITQSPKYLFRKEGQNVTLSCEQNLNHDAMYWYRQDPGQGLRLIYYSQIVNDFQKGDIAEGYSVSREKKESFPLTVTSAQKNPTAFYLCASSIRGRGTEAFFGQGTRLTVV.

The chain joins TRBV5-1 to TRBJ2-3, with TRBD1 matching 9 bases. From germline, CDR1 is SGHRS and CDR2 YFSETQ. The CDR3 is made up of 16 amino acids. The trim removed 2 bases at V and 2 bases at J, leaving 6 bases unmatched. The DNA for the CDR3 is TGCGCCAGCAGCTTACCGACAGGGGGTTTCACAGATACGCAGTATTTT. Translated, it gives CASSLPTGGFTDTQYF. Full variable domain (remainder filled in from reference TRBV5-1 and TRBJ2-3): KAGVTQTPRYLIKTRGQQVTLSCSPISGHRSVSWYQQTPGQGLQFLFEYFSETQRNKGNFPGRFSGRQFSNSRSEMNVSTLELGDSALYLCASSLPTGGFTDTQYFGPGTRLTVL.

CDR3: CAILSGSEQYF. The CDR3 DNA is TGTGCCATCCTTTCAGGGTCCGAGCAGTACTTC. The rearrangement joins TRBV10-3 to TRBJ2-7; D possibly corresponds to TRBD1 (5 bases). This CDR3 spans 11 amino acids. Looked up from germline, CDR1 is ENHRY and CDR2 is SYGVKD. Deletions cut 8 bases from V and 6 bases from J, with 11 bases between.

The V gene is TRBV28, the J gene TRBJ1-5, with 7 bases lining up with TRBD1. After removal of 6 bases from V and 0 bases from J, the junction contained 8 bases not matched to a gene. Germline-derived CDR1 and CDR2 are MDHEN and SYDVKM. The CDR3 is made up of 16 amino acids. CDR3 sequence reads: CASRQQGTASNQPQHF. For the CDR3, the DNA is TGTGCCAGCAGGCAACAGGGGACCGCTAGCAATCAGCCCCAGCATTTT.

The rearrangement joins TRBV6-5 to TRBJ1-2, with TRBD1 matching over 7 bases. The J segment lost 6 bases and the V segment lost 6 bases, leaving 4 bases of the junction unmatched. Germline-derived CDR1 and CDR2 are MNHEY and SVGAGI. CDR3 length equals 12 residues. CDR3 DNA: TGTGCCAGCAGAGGAGGGGGCGATGGCTACACCTTC. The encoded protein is CASRGGGDGYTF.

The CDR3: CATSAITSGTYEQYF. The CDR3 nucleotides read TGTGCCACCTCGGCTATCACTAGCGGAACCTACGAGCAGTACTTC. The chain recombines TRBV6-5 with TRBJ2-7; the match to TRBD2 covers 8 bases. Germline V gene lookup returns CDR1 MNHEY and CDR2 SVGAGI. The V and J ends lost 10 bases and 2 bases, in that order; junction bases with no gene match: 13. This CDR3 has 15 amino acids.

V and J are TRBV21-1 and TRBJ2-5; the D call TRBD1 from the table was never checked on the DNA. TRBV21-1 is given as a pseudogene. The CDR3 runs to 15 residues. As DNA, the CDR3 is TGTGCCAGCAGCACACAGTTCCACATCCAAGAGACCCAGTACTTC. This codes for CASSTQFHIQETQYF.

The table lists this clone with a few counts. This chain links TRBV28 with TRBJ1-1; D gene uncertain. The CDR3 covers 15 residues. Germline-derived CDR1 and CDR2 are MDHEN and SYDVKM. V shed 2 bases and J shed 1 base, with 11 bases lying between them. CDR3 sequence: CASSLHEGSNTEAFF. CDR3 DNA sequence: TGTGCCAGCAGTTTACACGAGGGATCGAACACTGAAGCTTTCTTT.

DNA for the CDR3: TGTGCCACCAGCGTTGTACGCGGGAGTAGCAATGAGCAGTTCTTC. Its translation is CATSVVRGSSNEQFF. This chain uses TRBV15 with TRBJ2-1; 7 nucleotides agree with TRBD2. Trimming removed 5 bases from V and 6 bases from J; junction bases left unmatched: 10. The CDR3 has 15 amino acids. Germline V gives CDR1 LNHNV, CDR2 YYDKDF (reference sequence).

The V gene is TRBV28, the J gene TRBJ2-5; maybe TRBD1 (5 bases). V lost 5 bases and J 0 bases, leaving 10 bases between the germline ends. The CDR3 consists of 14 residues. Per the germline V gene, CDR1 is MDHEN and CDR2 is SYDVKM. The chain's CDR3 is CASSQAGYQETQYF. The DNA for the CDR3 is TGTGCCAGCAGTCAGGCAGGGTACCAAGAGACCCAGTACTTC.

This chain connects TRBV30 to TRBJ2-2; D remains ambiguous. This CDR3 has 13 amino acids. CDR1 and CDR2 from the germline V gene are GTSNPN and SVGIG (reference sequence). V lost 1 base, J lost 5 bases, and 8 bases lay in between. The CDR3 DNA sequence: TGTGCCTGGAGTGCAGAAAATACCGGGGAGCTGTTTTTT. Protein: CAWSAENTGELFF. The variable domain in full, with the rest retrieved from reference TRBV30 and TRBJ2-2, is SQTIHQWPATLVQPVGSPLSLECTVEGTSNPNLYWYRQAAGRGLQLLFYSVGIGQISSEVPQNLSASRPQDRQFILSSKKLLLSDSGFYLCAWSAENTGELFFGEGSRLTVL.

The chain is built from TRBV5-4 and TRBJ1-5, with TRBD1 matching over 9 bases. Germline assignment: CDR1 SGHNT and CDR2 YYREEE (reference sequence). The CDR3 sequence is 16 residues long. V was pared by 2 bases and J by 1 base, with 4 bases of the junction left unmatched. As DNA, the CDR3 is TGTGCCAGCAGCTTTCAACAGGGGGCAAGCAATCAGCCCCAGCATTTT. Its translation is CASSFQQGASNQPQHF.

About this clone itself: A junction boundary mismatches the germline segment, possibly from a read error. The CDR3 region has the DNA TGTTCCAGCAGCCAACAACAGGGTAGCTATGGCTACACCTTC. Translation: CSSSQQQGSYGYTF. V gene TRBV7-9 combines with J gene TRBJ1-2; D is possibly TRBD1 (6 bases). CDR3 length: 14 residues. Per germline, CDR1 SEHNR and CDR2 FQNEAQ (reference sequence).

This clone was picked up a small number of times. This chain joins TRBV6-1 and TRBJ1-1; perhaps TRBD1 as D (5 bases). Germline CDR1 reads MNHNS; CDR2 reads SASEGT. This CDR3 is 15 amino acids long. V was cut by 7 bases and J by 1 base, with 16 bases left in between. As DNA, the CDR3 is TGTGCCAGCAACAGGTCCCCCAGCAAGAACACTGAAGCTTTCTTT. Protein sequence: CASNRSPSKNTEAFF.

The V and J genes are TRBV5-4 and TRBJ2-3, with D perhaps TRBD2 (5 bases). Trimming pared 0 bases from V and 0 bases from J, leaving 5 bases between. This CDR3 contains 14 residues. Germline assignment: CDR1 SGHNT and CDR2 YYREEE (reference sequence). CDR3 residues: CASSLGGSTDTQYF. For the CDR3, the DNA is TGTGCCAGCAGCTTGGGCGGGAGCACAGATACGCAGTATTTT.

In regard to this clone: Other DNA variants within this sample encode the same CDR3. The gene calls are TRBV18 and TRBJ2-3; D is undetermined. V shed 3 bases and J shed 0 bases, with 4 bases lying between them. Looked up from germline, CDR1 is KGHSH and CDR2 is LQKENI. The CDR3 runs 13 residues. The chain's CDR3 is CASSPPSTDTQYF. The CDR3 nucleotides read TGTGCCAGCTCACCTCCGAGCACAGATACGCAGTATTTT.

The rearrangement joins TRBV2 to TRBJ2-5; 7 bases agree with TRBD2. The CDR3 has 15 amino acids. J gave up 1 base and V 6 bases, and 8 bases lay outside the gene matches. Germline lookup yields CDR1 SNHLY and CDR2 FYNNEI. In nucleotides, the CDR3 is TGTGCCAGCAGCCAAGCGGGGAGCCCCCAAGAGACCCAGTACTTC. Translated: CASSQAGSPQETQYF.

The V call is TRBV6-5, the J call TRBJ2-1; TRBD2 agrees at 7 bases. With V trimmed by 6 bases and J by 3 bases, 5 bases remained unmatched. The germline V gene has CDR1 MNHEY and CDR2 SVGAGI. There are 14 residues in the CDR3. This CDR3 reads CASSSSGGYNEQFF. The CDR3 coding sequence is TGTGCCAGCAGCTCTAGCGGCGGCTACAATGAGCAGTTCTTC.

The CDR3 coding sequence is TGTGCCAGTTTTGACAGGGGGAAAGCTTTCTTT. It encodes CASFDRGKAFF. The chain couples TRBV19 to TRBJ1-1; 9 nucleotides agree with TRBD1. This CDR3 is 11 amino acids long. Germline CDR1 reads LNHDA; CDR2 reads SQIVND (reference sequence). V lost 8 bases, J lost 9 bases, and 4 bases stayed unmatched.

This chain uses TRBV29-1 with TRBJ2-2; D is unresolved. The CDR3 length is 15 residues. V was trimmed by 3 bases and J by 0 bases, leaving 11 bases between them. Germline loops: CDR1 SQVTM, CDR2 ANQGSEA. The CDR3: CSVESPGPNTGELFF. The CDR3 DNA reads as TGCAGCGTTGAGAGTCCGGGTCCGAACACCGGGGAGCTGTTTTTT.

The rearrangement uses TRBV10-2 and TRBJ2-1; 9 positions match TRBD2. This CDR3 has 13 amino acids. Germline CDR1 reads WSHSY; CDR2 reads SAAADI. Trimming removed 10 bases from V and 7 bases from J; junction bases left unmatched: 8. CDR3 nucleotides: TGCGCCATCGGGACTAGCCTGTCTAATGAGCAGTTCTTC. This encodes CAIGTSLSNEQFF.